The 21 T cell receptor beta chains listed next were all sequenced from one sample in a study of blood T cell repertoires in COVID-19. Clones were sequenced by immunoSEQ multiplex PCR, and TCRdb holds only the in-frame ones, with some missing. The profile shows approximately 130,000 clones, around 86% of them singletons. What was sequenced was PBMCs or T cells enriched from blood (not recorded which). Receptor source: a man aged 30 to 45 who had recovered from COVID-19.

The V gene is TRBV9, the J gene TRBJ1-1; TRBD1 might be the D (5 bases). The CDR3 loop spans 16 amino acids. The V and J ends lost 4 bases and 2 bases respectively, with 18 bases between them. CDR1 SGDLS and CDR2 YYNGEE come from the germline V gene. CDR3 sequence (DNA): TGTGCCAGCAGCCCGAACACAGGATCCTCTAACACTGAAGCTTTCTTT. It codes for CASSPNTGSSNTEAFF.

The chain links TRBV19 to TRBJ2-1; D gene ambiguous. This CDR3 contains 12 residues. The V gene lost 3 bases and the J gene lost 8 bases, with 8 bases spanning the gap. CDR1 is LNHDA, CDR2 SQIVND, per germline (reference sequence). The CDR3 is CASSMMADEQFF. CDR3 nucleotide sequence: TGTGCCAGTAGTATGATGGCCGATGAGCAGTTCTTC.

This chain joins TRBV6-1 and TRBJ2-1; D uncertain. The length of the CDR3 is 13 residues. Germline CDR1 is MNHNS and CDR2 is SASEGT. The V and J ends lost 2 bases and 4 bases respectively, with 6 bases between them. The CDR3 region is CASSEQLYNEQFF. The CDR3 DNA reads TGTGCCAGCAGTGAACAGTTGTACAATGAGCAGTTCTTC.

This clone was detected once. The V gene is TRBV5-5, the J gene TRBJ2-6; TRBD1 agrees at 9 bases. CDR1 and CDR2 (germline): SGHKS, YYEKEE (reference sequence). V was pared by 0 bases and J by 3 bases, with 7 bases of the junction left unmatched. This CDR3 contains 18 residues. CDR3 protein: CASSLVQGARSGANVLTF. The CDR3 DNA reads TGTGCCAGCAGCTTGGTACAGGGGGCGAGGAGTGGGGCCAACGTCCTGACTTTC.

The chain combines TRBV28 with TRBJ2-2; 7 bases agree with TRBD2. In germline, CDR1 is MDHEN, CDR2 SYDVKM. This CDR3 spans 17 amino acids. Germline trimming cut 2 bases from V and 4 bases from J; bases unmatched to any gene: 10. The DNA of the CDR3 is TGTGCCAGCAGTTTACGGTCGGCGGGAGTTTTCACCGGGGAGCTGTTTTTT. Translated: CASSLRSAGVFTGELFF.

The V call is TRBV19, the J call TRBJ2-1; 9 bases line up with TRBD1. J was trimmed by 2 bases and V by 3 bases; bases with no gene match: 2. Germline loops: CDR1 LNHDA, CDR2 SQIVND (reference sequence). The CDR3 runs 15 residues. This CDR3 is CASSMDRGAYNEQFF. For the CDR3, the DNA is TGTGCCAGTAGTATGGACAGGGGCGCCTACAATGAGCAGTTCTTC.

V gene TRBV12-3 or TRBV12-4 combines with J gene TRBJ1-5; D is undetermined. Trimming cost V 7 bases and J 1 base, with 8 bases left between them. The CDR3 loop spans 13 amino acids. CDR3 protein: CASNSRSNQPQHF. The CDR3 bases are TGTGCCAGCAACTCCAGGAGCAATCAGCCCCAGCATTTT.

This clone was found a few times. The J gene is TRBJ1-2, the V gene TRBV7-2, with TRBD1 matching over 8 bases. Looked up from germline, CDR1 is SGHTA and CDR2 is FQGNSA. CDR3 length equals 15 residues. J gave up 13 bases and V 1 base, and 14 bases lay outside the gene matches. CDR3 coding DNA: TGTGCCAGCAGCTTAGTCCTCGGGACAGGAGCCTCTCCCACCTTC. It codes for CASSLVLGTGASPTF.

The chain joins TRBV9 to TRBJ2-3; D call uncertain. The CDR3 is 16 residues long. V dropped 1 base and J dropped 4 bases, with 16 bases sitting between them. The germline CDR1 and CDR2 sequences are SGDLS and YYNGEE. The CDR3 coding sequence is TGTGCCAGCAGCGTATCTTCGAGTAGCATGGCAGATACGCAGTATTTT. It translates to CASSVSSSSMADTQYF. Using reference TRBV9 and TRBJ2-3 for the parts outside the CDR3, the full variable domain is DSGVTQTPKHLITATGQRVTLRCSPRSGDLSVYWYQQSLDQGLQFLIQYYNGEERAKGNILERFSAQQFPDLHSELNLSSLELGDSALYFCASSVSSSSMADTQYFGPGTRLTVL.

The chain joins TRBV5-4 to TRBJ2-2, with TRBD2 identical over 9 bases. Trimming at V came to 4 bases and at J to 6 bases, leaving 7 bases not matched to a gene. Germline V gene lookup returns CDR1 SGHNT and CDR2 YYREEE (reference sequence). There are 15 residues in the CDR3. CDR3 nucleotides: TGTGCCAGCAGCCAAGCGGGAGGTTGGCCCGGGGAGCTGTTTTTT. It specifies CASSQAGGWPGELFF.

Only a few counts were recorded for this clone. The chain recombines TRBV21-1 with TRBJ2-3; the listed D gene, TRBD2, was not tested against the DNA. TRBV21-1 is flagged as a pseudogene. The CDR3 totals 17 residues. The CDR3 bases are TGTGCCAGCAGCAGGGGGGCTAGCGGGAGGCGCGTGGATACGCAGTATTTT. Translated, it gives CASSRGASGRRVDTQYF.

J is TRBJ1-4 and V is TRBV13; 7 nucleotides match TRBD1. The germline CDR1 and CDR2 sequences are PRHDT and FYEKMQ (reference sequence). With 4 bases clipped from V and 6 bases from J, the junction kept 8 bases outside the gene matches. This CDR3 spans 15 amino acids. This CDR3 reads CASSYTGDGDEKLFF. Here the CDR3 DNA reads TGTGCCAGCAGCTACACAGGGGATGGGGATGAAAAACTGTTTTTT.

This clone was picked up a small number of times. CDR3 sequence: CASLVRRGELFF. In DNA, the CDR3 is TGTGCCAGCCTAGTTCGGCGCGGGGAGCTGTTTTTT. This chain links TRBV6-5 with TRBJ2-2; D remains ambiguous. Germline V CDR1 and CDR2: MNHEY, SVGAGI. Trimming left V 8 bases short and J 7 bases short, with 11 bases between. The CDR3 sequence is 12 residues long.

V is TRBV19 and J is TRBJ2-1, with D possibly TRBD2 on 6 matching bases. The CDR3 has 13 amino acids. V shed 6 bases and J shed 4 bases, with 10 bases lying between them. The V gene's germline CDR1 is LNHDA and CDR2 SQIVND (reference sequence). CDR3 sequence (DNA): TGTGCCAGTAGGAGGGACTTATACAATGAGCAGTTCTTC. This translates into CASRRDLYNEQFF.

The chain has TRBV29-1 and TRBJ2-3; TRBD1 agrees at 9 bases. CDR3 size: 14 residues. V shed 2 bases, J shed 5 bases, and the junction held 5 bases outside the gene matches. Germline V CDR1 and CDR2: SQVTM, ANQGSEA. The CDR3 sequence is CSVEPGQGGDTQYF. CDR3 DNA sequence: TGCAGCGTTGAACCGGGACAGGGAGGAGATACGCAGTATTTT.

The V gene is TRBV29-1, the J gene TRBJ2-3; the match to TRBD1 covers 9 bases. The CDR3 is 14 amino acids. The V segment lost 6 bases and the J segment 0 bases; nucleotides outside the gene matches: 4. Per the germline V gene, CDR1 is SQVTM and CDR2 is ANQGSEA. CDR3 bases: TGCAGCGTCGCAGGACAGGGGAGCACAGATACGCAGTATTTT. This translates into CSVAGQGSTDTQYF.

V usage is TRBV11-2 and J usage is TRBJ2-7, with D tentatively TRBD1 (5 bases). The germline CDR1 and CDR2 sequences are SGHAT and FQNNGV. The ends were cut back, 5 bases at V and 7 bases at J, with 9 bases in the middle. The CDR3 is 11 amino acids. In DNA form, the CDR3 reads TGTGCCAGCAGCAACGACAGAGAGCAGTACGTC. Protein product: CASSNDREQYV.

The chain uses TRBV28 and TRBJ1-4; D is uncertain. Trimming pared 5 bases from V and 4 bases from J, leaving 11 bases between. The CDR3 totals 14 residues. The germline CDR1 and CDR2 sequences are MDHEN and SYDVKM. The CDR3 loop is CASSQRRRNEKLFF. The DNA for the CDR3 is TGTGCCAGCAGTCAGAGGAGGCGTAATGAAAAACTGTTTTTT.

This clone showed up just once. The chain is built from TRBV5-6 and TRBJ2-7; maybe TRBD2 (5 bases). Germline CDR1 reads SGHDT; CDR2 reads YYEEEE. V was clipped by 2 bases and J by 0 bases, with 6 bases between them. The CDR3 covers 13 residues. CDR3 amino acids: CASSFGSSYEQYV. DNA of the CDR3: TGTGCCAGCAGCTTTGGGAGCTCCTACGAGCAGTACGTC.

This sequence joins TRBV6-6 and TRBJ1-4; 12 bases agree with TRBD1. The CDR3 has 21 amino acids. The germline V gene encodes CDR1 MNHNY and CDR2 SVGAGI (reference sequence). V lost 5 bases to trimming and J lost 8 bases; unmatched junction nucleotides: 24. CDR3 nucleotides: TGTGCCAGCAGTCCCCTCAATCCGGGACAGGGGGCGTTGGGGTTGGAGGAAAAACTGTTTTTT. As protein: CASSPLNPGQGALGLEEKLFF.

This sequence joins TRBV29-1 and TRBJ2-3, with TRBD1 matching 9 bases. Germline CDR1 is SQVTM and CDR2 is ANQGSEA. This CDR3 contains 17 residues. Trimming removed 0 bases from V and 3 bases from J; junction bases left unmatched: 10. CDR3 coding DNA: TGCAGCGTTGAAGATCCCAACAGGGGGCATCGGACAGATACGCAGTATTTT. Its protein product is CSVEDPNRGHRTDTQYF.